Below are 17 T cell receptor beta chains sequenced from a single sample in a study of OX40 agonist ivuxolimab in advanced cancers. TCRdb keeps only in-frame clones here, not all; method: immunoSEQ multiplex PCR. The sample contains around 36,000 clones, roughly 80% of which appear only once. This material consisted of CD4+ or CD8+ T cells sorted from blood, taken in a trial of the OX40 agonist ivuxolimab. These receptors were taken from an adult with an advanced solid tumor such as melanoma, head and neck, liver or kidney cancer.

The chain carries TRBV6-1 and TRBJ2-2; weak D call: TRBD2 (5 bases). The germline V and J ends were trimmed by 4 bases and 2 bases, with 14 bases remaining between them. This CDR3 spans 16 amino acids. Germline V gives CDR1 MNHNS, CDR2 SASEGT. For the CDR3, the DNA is TGTGCCAGCAGTGCGAGGGAGACCCTAAACACCGGGGAGCTGTTTTTT. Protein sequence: CASSARETLNTGELFF.

CDR3 nucleotides: TGTGCCAGTGTCGGGGCAGCGGGCGAGCAGTACTTC. It encodes CASVGAAGEQYF. The chain has TRBV19 and TRBJ2-7; possibly TRBD2 for D (6 bases). CDR1 is LNHDA, CDR2 SQIVND, per germline (reference sequence). Trimming left V 8 bases short and J 6 bases short, with 14 bases between. The CDR3 covers 12 residues.

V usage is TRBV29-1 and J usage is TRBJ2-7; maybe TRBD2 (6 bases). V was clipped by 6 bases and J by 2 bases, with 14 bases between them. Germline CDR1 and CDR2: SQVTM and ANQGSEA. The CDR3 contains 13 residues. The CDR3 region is CSVAGTGAYEQYF. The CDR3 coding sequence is TGCAGCGTCGCCGGGACGGGGGCCTACGAGCAGTACTTC.

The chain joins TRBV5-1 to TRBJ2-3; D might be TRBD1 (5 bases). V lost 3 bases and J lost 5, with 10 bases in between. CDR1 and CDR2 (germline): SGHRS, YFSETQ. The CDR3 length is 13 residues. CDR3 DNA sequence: TGCGCCAGCAGCTCAGCGACAGTAGATACGCAGTATTTT. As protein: CASSSATVDTQYF. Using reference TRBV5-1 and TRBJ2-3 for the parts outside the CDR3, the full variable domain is KAGVTQTPRYLIKTRGQQVTLSCSPISGHRSVSWYQQTPGQGLQFLFEYFSETQRNKGNFPGRFSGRQFSNSRSEMNVSTLELGDSALYLCASSSATVDTQYFGPGTRLTVL.

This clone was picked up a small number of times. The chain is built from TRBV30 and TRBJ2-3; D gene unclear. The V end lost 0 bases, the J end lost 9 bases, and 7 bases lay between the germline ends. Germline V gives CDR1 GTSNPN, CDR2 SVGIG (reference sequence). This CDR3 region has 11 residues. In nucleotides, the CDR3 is TGTGCCTGGAGTGTAGGATCCACGCAGTATTTT. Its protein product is CAWSVGSTQYF.

The CDR3 loop reads CASSYSREHEQYF. Written as DNA, the CDR3 is TGTGCCAGCAGTTACTCGAGAGAACACGAGCAGTACTTC. The chain is built from TRBV6-5 and TRBJ2-7; no definite D call. This CDR3 has 13 amino acids. The V gene's germline CDR1 is MNHEY and CDR2 SVGAGI. Between the trimmed V and J ends, which lost 0 bases and 5 bases, there was a span of 8 bases.

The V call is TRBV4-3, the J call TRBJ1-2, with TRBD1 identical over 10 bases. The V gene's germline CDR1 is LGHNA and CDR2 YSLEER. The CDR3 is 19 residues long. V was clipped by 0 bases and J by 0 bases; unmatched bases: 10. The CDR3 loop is CASSQDLGTGAHANYGYTF. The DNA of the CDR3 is TGCGCCAGCAGCCAAGATCTGGGGACAGGGGCTCATGCTAACTATGGCTACACCTTC.

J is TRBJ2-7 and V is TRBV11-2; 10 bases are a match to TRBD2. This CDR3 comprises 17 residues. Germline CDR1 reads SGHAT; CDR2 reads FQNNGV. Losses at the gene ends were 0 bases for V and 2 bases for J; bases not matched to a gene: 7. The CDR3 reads CASSLDISGLAAYEQYF. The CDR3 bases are TGTGCCAGCAGCTTAGATATTTCCGGACTAGCGGCCTACGAGCAGTACTTC.

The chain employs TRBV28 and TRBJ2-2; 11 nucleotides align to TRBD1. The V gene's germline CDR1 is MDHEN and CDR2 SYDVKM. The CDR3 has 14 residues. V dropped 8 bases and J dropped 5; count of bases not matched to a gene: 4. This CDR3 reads CASGWDRGTGELFF. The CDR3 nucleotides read TGTGCCAGCGGGTGGGACAGGGGGACCGGGGAGCTGTTTTTT.

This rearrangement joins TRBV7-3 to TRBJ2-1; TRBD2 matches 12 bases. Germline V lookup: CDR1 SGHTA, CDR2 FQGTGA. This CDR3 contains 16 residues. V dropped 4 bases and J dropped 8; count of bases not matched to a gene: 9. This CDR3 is CASSSLAGGPKDEQFF. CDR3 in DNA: TGTGCCAGCAGCTCGCTAGCGGGAGGGCCGAAGGATGAGCAGTTCTTC.

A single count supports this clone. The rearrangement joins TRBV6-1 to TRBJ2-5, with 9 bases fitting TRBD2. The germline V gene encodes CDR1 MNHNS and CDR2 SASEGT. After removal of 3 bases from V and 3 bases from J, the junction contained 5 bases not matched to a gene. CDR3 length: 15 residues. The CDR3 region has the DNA TGTGCCAGCAGTGATCCCGCTAGCGGGGAAGAGACCCAGTACTTC. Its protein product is CASSDPASGEETQYF.

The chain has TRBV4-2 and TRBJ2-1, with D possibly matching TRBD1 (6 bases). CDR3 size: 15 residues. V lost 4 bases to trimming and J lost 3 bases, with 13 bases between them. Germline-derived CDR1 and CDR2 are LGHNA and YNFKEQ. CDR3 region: CASSPTGFGYNEQFF. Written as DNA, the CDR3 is TGTGCCAGCAGCCCTACAGGGTTTGGCTACAATGAGCAGTTCTTC.

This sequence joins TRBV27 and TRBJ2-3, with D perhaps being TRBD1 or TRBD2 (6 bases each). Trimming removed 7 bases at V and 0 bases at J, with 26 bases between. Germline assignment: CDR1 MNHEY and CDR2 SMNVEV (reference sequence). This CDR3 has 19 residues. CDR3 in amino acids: CASTSEGLPPGASTDTQYF. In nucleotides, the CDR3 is TGTGCCAGCACCTCAGAGGGACTCCCACCGGGGGCTAGCACAGATACGCAGTATTTT.

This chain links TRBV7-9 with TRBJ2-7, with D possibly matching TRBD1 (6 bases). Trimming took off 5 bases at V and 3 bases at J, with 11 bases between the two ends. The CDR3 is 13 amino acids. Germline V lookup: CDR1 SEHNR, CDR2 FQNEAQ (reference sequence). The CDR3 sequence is CASSPGQSYEQYF. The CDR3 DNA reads TGTGCCAGCAGCCCCGGACAGAGCTACGAGCAGTACTTC.

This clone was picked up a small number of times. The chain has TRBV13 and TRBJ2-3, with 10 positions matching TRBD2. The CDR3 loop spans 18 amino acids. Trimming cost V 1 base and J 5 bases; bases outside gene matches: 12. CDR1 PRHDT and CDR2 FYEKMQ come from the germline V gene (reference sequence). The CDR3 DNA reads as TGTGCCAGCAGCTTAGTAGAGCGGGAGGGCCAGGATAGAGATACGCAGTATTTT. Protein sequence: CASSLVEREGQDRDTQYF.

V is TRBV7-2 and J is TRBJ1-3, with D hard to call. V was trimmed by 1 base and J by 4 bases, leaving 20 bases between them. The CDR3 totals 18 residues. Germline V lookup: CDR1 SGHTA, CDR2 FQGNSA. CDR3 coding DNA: TGTGCCAGCAGCTTAGGCGGGAGCAACGGGGTAACAGGAAACACCATATATTTT. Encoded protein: CASSLGGSNGVTGNTIYF.

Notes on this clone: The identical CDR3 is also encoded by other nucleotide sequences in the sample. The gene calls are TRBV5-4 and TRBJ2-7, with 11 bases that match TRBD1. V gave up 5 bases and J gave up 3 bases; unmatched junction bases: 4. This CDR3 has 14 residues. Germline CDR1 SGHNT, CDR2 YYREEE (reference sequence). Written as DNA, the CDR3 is TGTGCCAGCAGTTCCGGGACAGGGGGCTACGAGCAGTACTTC. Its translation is CASSSGTGGYEQYF.